This T cell receptor (beta chain) appears in the sequencing data of a study of shared T cell receptors in the human thymus. Trimming removed 0 bases from V and 0 bases from J, with 7 bases in between. The CDR3 sequence is 15 residues long. The germline V gene encodes CDR1 LGHNA and CDR2 YNFKEQ. Using immunoSEQ multiplex PCR, the repertoire was profiled, and TCRdb retains in-frame clones only, with some absent. The data hold 500,000 to 750,000 clones, with around 87% observed a single time. These data are also associated with another study on human thymus T cells. Per that paper: Thymic samples were excised during corrective heart operations. Apparent skewing of V and J gene usage characterized both thymic and blood repertoires.

The specimen was thymocytes. V and J are TRBV4-2 and TRBJ2-3; unclear D gene. This clonotype originated in a boy younger than two with a congenital heart defect. The CDR3: CASSQEERSTDTQYF. The CDR3 region has the DNA TGTGCCAGCAGCCAAGAAGAACGGAGCACAGATACGCAGTATTTT.